This T cell receptor (beta chain) was captured in a study of shared clonotypes between healthy human individuals. Study results and caveats: Sequencing of the sorted subsets was shown by rarefaction to be incomplete despite large depth. For naive CD4 cells, 4.5% to 6.5% of clonotypes were shared across a handful of donors.

Remarks on this clone: Its target is unknown.

Measured with immunoSEQ multiplex PCR; TCRdb has only the in-frame clones, and not every one. The sample gives under 650,000 clones, 90% to 96% of which show up once; 0.055% to 0.075% is in the top ten. Into CD45RA+ naive and CD45RA-negative memory subsets, the CD4+ cells were split. Trimming at V came to 1 base and at J to 3 bases, leaving 6 bases not matched to a gene. Per germline, CDR1 KGHSH and CDR2 LQKENI. The CDR3 has 17 residues. The chain links TRBV18 to TRBJ1-4, with 9 bases identical to TRBD1. The sequence was obtained from a woman under 40 in good health. The sample was naive CD4+ T cells sorted from blood. Subset denoted: CD45RA+ positively selected. CDR3 in amino acids: CASSPQGQGFANEKLFF. For the CDR3, the DNA is TGTGCCAGCTCACCACAGGGACAGGGATTTGCTAATGAAAAACTGTTTTTT.